The 12 T cell receptor beta chains listed next were all sequenced from one sample in a study of blood T cell repertoires in COVID-19. Here immunoSEQ multiplex PCR was the method, and the copy in TCRdb shows in-frame clones only, minus some. Of hundreds of thousands of clones in the sample, 60% to 75% were seen once. Sequencing used peripheral blood. The receptors were sampled from an elderly woman with acute or convalescent COVID-19.

The chain links TRBV2 to TRBJ2-2; unclear D gene. Germline-derived CDR1 and CDR2 are SNHLY and FYNNEI. The CDR3 covers 14 residues. V lost 4 bases, J lost 3 bases, and 9 bases lay in between. CDR3 DNA sequence: TGTGCCAGCAGTGTTATCGAGGACACCGGGGAGCTGTTTTTT. Its protein is CASSVIEDTGELFF. Based on the CDR3 plus reference TRBV2 and TRBJ2-2, the full variable domain is EPEVTQTPSHQVTQMGQEVILRCVPISNHLYFYWYRQILGQKVEFLVSFYNNEISEKSEIFDDQFSVERPDGSNFTLKIRSTKLEDSAMYFCASSVIEDTGELFFGEGSRLTVL.

This clone appeared a few times. The chain combines TRBV5-4 with TRBJ1-2; 10 nucleotides line up with TRBD1. V was pared by 9 bases and J by 4 bases, with 9 bases of the junction left unmatched. Germline V gene lookup returns CDR1 SGHNT and CDR2 YYREEE (reference sequence). This CDR3 has 14 residues. The CDR3 bases are TGTGCCACCATCCGGGACAGGGGAGGCTATGGCTACACCTTC. It specifies CATIRDRGGYGYTF.

V gene TRBV6-6 combines with J gene TRBJ1-3, with 9 bases that match TRBD1. V lost 3 bases to trimming and J lost 0 bases; unmatched junction nucleotides: 3. Looked up from germline, CDR1 is MNHNY and CDR2 is SVGAGI (reference sequence). The CDR3 is 16 amino acids. The CDR3 coding sequence is TGTGCCAGCAGTTATGGACAGGGGAGCTCTGGAAACACCATATATTTT. As protein: CASSYGQGSSGNTIYF.

This chain links TRBV5-1 with TRBJ1-1; D is unclear. In germline, CDR1 is SGHRS, CDR2 YFSETQ. The CDR3 is 13 residues long. V was shortened by 5 bases and J by 1 base, with 9 bases between the two germline ends. CDR3 amino acids: CASRVGRNTEAFF. The DNA for the CDR3 is TGCGCCAGCAGGGTGGGCAGGAACACTGAAGCTTTCTTT.

The chain has TRBV6-6 and TRBJ1-1; D remains ambiguous. CDR1 and CDR2 (germline): MNHNY, SVGAGI (reference sequence). The CDR3 has 13 amino acids. Trimming left V 7 bases short and J 4 bases short, with 13 bases between. Here the CDR3 DNA reads TGTGCCAGCACTTCCAGTTATGGCACTGAAGCTTTCTTT. Translating it yields CASTSSYGTEAFF.

The V call is TRBV19, the J call TRBJ2-3; 13 nucleotides align to TRBD2. This CDR3 is built from 21 residues. After removal of 2 bases from V and 1 base from J, the junction contained 15 bases not matched to a gene. CDR1 LNHDA and CDR2 SQIVND come from the germline V gene (reference sequence). The chain's CDR3 is CASSITQGTSGVRWGTDTQYF. DNA of the CDR3: TGTGCCAGTAGTATAACCCAGGGGACTAGCGGGGTCCGTTGGGGCACAGATACGCAGTATTTT.

CDR3 coding DNA: TGTGCCAGCAGTTACGGGGGGTCGACTAATCAGCCCCAGCATTTT. Protein product: CASSYGGSTNQPQHF. The V and J genes are TRBV6-5 and TRBJ1-5, with D tentatively TRBD1 (5 bases). In germline, CDR1 is MNHEY, CDR2 SVGAGI. Trimming stripped 2 bases from V and 4 bases from J, with 12 bases between. The CDR3 sequence is 15 residues long.

This chain connects TRBV28 to TRBJ2-1, with 8 bases identical to TRBD2. The CDR3 length is 16 residues. The trim removed 3 bases at V and 3 bases at J, leaving 7 bases unmatched. Germline lookup yields CDR1 MDHEN and CDR2 SYDVKM. The CDR3 spells CASSLGGLGGYNEQFF. CDR3 DNA sequence: TGTGCCAGCAGTTTGGGGGGACTAGGTGGCTACAATGAGCAGTTCTTC.

This chain links TRBV10-3 with TRBJ2-2; TRBD1 matches 11 bases. The V gene's germline CDR1 is ENHRY and CDR2 SYGVKD. The CDR3 loop spans 15 amino acids. Trimming removed 6 bases from V and 6 bases from J; junction bases left unmatched: 6. The CDR3 loop is CAIRRDRGVSGELFF. The CDR3 DNA reads TGTGCCATCAGGCGGGACAGGGGGGTGTCCGGGGAGCTGTTTTTT.

V gene TRBV3-1 (or the pseudogene TRBV3-2) combines with J gene TRBJ1-1; maybe TRBD1 (5 bases). CDR1 is LGHDT, CDR2 YNNKEL, per germline (reference sequence). The V and J ends lost 0 bases and 12 bases respectively, with 11 bases between them. The length of the CDR3 is 12 residues. Here the CDR3 DNA reads TGTGCCAGCAGCCAAGATGCAGGGAAAACTTTCTTT. Translating it yields CASSQDAGKTFF.

The chain is built from TRBV5-6 and TRBJ1-2, with D uncertain. The V and J ends lost 1 base and 2 bases respectively, with 6 bases between them. Germline V gives CDR1 SGHDT, CDR2 YYEEEE. The CDR3 covers 13 residues. The DNA of the CDR3 is TGTGCCAGCAGCTTGCGGGTAAACTATGGCTACACCTTC. Protein: CASSLRVNYGYTF.

V and J are TRBV25-1 and TRBJ1-1, with a tentative D call TRBD1 (5 bases). CDR1 and CDR2 (germline): MGHDK, SYGVNS. Trimming cost V 2 bases and J 4 bases, with 14 bases left between them. The CDR3 has 15 amino acids. CDR3 DNA: TGTGCCAGCAGTGAACAGGGAAGGAGGGGCACTGAAGCTTTCTTT. Translated, it gives CASSEQGRRGTEAFF.